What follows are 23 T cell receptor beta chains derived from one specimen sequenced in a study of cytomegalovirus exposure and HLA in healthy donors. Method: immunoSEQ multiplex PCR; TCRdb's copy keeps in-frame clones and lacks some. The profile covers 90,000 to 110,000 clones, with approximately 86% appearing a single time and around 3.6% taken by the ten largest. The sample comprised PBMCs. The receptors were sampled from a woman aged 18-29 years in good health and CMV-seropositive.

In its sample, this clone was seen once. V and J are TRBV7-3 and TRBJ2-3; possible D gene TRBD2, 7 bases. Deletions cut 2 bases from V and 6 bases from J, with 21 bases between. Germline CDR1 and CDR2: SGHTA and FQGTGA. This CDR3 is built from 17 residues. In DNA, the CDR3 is TGTGCCAGCAGCTTAGTGGCGGGGGCCCCCCGTTGGGATACGCAGTATTTT. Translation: CASSLVAGAPRWDTQYF.

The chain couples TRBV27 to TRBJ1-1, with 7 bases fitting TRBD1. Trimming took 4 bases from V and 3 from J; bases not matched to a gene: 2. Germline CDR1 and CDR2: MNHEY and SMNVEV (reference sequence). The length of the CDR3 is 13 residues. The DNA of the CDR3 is TGTGCCAGCAGTTCTACAGGGGACACTGAAGCTTTCTTT. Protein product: CASSSTGDTEAFF.

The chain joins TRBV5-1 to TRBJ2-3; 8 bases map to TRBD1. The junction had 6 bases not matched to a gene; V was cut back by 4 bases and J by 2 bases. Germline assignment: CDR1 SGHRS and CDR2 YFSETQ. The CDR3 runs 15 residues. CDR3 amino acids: CASSTTGDVTDTQYF. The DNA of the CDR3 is TGCGCCAGCAGCACGACAGGGGACGTCACAGATACGCAGTATTTT.

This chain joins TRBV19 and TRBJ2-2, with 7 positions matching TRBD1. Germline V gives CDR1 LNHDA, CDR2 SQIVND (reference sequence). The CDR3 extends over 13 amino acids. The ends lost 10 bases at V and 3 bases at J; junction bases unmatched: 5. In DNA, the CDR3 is TGTGCCATTGAACAGGGGTACACCGGGGAGCTGTTTTTT. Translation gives CAIEQGYTGELFF.

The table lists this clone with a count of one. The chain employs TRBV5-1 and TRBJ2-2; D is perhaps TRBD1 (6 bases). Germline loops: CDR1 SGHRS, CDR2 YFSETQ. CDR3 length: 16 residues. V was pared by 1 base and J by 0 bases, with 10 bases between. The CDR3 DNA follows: TGCGCCAGCAGCTTGCAGGGGCACGCGAACACCGGGGAGCTGTTTTTT. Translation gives CASSLQGHANTGELFF.

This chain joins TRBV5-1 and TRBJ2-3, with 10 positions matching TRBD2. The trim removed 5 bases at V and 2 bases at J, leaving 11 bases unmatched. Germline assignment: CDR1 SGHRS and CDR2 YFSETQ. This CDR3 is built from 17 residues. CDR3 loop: CASSIMASGGNTDTQYF. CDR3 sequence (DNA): TGCGCCAGCAGTATAATGGCTAGCGGGGGAAACACAGATACGCAGTATTTT.

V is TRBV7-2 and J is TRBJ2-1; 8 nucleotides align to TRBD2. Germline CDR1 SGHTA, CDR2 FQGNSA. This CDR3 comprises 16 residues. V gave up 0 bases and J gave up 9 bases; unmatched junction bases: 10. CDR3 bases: TGTGCCAGCAGCTTAGCTAGCGGGAATTCCGGGGGTGAGCAGTTCTTC. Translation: CASSLASGNSGGEQFF.

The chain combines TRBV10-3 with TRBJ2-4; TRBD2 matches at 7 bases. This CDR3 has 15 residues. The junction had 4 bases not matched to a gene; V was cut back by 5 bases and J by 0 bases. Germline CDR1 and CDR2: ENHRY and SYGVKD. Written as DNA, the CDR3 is TGTGCCATCAGTACGGGGGGAATAGCCAAAAACATTCAGTACTTC. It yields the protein CAISTGGIAKNIQYF.

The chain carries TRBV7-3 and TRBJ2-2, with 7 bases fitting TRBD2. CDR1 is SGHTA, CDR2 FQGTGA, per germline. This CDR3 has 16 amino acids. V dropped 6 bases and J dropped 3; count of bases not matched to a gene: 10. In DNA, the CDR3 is TGTGCCAGCAGGCCAAGCGCGGGGGTGGACACCGGGGAGCTGTTTTTT. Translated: CASRPSAGVDTGELFF.

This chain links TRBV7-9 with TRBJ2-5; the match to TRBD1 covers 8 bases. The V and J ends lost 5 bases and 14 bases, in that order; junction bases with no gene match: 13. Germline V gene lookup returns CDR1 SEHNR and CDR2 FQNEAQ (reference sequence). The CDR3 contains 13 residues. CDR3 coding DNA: TGTGCCAGCAGCAAAGGACAGGGAGGCGAAACCTACTTC. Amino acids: CASSKGQGGETYF.

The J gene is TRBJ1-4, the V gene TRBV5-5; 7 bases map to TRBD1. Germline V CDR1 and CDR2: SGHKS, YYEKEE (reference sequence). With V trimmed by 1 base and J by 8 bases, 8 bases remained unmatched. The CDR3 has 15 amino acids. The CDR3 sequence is CASSLSLSTGEKLFF. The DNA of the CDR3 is TGTGCCAGCAGCTTGTCCCTTTCGACAGGGGAAAAACTGTTTTTT. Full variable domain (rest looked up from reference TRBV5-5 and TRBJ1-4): DAGVTQSPTHLIKTRGQQVTLRCSPISGHKSVSWYQQVLGQGPQFIFQYYEKEERGRGNFPDRFSARQFPNYSSELNVNALLLGDSALYLCASSLSLSTGEKLFFGSGTQLSVL.

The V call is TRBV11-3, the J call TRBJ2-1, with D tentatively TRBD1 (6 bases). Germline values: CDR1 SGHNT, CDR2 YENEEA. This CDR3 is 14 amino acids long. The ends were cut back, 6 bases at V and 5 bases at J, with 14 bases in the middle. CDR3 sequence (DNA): TGTGCCAGCAGTCCGGGTGACAGGAACAATGAGCAGTTCTTC. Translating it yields CASSPGDRNNEQFF. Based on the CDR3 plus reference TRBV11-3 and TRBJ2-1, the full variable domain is EAGVVQSPRYKIIEKKQPVAFWCNPISGHNTLYWYLQNLGQGPELLIRYENEEAVDDSQLPKDRFSAERLKGVDSTLKIQPAELGDSAVYLCASSPGDRNNEQFFGPGTRLTVL.

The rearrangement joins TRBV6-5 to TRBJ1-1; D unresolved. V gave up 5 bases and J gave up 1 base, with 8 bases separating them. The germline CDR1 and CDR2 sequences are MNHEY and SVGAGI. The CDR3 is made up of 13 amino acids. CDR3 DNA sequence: TGTGCCAGCAGTGGCGGCCGGAACACTGAAGCTTTCTTT. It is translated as CASSGGRNTEAFF.

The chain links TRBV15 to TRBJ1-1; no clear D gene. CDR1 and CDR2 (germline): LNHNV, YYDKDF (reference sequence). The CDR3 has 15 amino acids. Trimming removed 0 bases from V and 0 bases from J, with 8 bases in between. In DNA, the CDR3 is TGTGCCACCAGCAGAGATGGAGCCTTGAACACTGAAGCTTTCTTT. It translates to CATSRDGALNTEAFF. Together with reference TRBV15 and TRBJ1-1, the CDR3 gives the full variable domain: DAMVIQNPRYQVTQFGKPVTLSCSQTLNHNVMYWYQQKSSQAPKLLFHYYDKDFNNEADTPDNFQSRRPNTSFCFLDIRSPGLGDTAMYLCATSRDGALNTEAFFGQGTRLTVV.

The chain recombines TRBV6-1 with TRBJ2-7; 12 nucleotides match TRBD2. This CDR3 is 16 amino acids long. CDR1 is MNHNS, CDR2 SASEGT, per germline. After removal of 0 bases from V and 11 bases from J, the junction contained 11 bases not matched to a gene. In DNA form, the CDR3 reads TGTGCCAGCAGTGAAGCTGGTCTAGCGGGAGGGGCTCGGGAGTACTTC. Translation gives CASSEAGLAGGAREYF.

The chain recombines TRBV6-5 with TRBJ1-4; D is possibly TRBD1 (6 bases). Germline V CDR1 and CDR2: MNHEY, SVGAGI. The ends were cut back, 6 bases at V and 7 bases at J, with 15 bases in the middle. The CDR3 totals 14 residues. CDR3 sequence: CASRPPGGREKLFF. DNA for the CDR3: TGTGCCAGCAGGCCCCCGGGGGGGCGTGAAAAACTGTTTTTT.

CDR3 bases: TGTGCCAGCAGCTCAAGTATAACAGGGCTAACTGGAAACACCATATATTTT. Protein: CASSSSITGLTGNTIYF. The V call is TRBV5-4, the J call TRBJ1-3; perhaps TRBD1 as D (6 bases). CDR3 length equals 17 residues. The germline V gene has CDR1 SGHNT and CDR2 YYREEE (reference sequence). The V end lost 3 bases, the J end lost 2 bases, and 18 bases lay between the germline ends.

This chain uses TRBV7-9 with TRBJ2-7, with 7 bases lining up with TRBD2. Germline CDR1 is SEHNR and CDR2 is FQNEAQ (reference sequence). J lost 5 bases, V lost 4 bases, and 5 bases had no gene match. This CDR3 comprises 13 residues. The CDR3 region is CASSWATSDEQYF. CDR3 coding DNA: TGTGCCAGCAGCTGGGCCACTAGCGACGAGCAGTACTTC.

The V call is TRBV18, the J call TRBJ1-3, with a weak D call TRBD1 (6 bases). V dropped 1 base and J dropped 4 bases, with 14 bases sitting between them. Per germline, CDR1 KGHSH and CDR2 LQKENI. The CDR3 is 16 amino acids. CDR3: CASSPRGGSAGNTIYF. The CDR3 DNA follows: TGTGCCAGCTCACCACGGGGGGGCTCGGCGGGAAACACCATATATTTT. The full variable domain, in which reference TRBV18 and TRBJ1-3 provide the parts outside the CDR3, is NAGVMQNPRHLVRRRGQEARLRCSPMKGHSHVYWYRQLPEEGLKFMVYLQKENIIDESGMPKERFSAEFPKEGPSILRIQQVVRGDSAAYFCASSPRGGSAGNTIYFGEGSWLTVV.

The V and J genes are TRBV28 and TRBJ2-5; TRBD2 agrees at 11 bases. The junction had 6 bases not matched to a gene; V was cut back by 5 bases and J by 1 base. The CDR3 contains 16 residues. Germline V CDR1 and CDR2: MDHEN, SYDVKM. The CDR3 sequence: CASSDLSGRAQETQYF. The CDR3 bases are TGTGCCAGCAGTGATCTTAGCGGGAGGGCCCAAGAGACCCAGTACTTC.

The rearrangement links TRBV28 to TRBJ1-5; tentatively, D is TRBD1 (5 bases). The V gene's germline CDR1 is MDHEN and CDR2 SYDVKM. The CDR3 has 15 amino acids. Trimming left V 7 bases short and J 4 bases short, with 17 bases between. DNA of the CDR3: TGTGCCAGCAATCCCCTGGGGGGTAGTAATCAGCCCCAGCATTTT. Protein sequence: CASNPLGGSNQPQHF.

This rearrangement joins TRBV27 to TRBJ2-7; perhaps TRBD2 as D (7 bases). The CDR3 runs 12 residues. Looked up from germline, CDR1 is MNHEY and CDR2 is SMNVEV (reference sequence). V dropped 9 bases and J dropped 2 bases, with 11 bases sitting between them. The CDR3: CASRGGTYEQYF. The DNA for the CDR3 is TGTGCCAGTAGGGGGGGTACCTACGAGCAGTACTTC.

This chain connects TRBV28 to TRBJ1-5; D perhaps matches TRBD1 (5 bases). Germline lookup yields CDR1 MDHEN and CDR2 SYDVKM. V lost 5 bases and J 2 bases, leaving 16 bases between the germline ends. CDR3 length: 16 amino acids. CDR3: CASSTRQRGGNQPQHF. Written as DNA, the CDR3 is TGTGCCAGCAGTACCCGACAGCGGGGTGGCAATCAGCCCCAGCATTTT.